The 28 T cell receptor beta chains below come from one sample, sequenced in a study of shared clonotypes between healthy human individuals. TCRdb keeps only in-frame clones here, not all; method: immunoSEQ multiplex PCR. This table holds some 530,000 clones, 65% to 85% found once. The sample was PBMCs. The receptors were sampled from a woman aged 40 to 50 in good health. Some clones in this sample may be carry-over from other donors' samples.

This chain links TRBV6-5 with TRBJ1-6; 8 positions match TRBD1. The V gene's germline CDR1 is MNHEY and CDR2 SVGAGI. Losses at the gene ends were 6 bases for V and 10 bases for J; bases not matched to a gene: 5. The CDR3 has 13 amino acids. Here the CDR3 DNA reads TGTGCCAGCAGGACAGGGGCGGGATCACCCCTCCACTTT. Translation: CASRTGAGSPLHF.

On this clone: A far larger clone lies a single base away; this is likely a read error. The chain recombines TRBV27 with TRBJ2-7; TRBD2 is a possible D gene (5 bases). CDR1 and CDR2 from the germline V gene are MNHEY and SMNVEV (reference sequence). The CDR3 runs to 15 residues. The ends were cut back, 6 bases at V and 4 bases at J, with 19 bases in the middle. The CDR3 nucleotides read TGTGCCAGCAGCCCAGCAGGAGGCAGTTGTTACGAGCAGTACTTC. This gives the protein CASSPAGGSCYEQYF.

Comments on this clone: A far larger clone lies a single base away; this is likely a read error. The rearrangement links TRBV28 to TRBJ2-5, with no clear D. This CDR3 is built from 13 residues. Germline CDR1 is MDHEN and CDR2 is SYDVKM. The CDR3, as DNA: TGTGCCGGCAGTTTATCAGGTCGGGAGACCCAGTACTTC. It yields the protein CAGSLSGRETQYF.

This clone turned up a few times. V is TRBV2 and J is TRBJ1-4; no reliable D call. From germline, CDR1 is SNHLY and CDR2 FYNNEI. V lost 8 bases, J lost 7 bases, and 11 bases lay in between. The CDR3 runs 12 residues. The CDR3 sequence is CASGPSPEKLFF. The CDR3 DNA reads TGTGCCAGCGGACCTAGTCCTGAAAAACTGTTTTTT. Combining the CDR3 with reference TRBV2 and TRBJ1-4 gives the whole variable domain EPEVTQTPSHQVTQMGQEVILRCVPISNHLYFYWYRQILGQKVEFLVSFYNNEISEKSEIFDDQFSVERPDGSNFTLKIRSTKLEDSAMYFCASGPSPEKLFFGSGTQLSVL.

Here the CDR3 DNA reads TGTGCCTGGAGTGACTCACTCTACTATGGCTACACCTTC. This sequence encodes CAWSDSLYYGYTF. The genes are TRBV30 and TRBJ1-2, with D uncertain. This CDR3 has 13 residues. The germline V and J ends were trimmed by 1 base and 3 bases, with 9 bases remaining between them. The V gene's germline CDR1 is GTSNPN and CDR2 SVGIG (reference sequence).

This sequence joins TRBV9 and TRBJ2-1; 9 bases are a match to TRBD1. Germline assignment: CDR1 SGDLS and CDR2 YYNGEE. With V trimmed by 0 bases and J by 9 bases, 4 bases remained unmatched. This CDR3 region has 14 residues. The CDR3 nucleotides are TGTGCCAGCAGCGTAGGGACAGGGGTGGGTGAGCAGTTCTTC. This sequence encodes CASSVGTGVGEQFF.

With respect to this clone: It differs at one base from a far larger clone, so likely a read error. The gene calls are TRBV11-2 and TRBJ2-7, with D possibly matching TRBD2 (5 bases). The germline gives CDR1 SGHAT, CDR2 FQNNGV. The V end lost 1 base, the J end lost 4 bases, and 14 bases lay between the germline ends. The CDR3 totals 15 residues. The CDR3 nucleotides are TGTGCCAGCAGCTTAGCCCGGACTGGCGGGTACGAGCAGTACTTC. Encoded protein: CASSLARTGGYEQYF.

The J gene is TRBJ2-2, the V gene TRBV5-1; D is unresolved. Between the trimmed V and J ends, which lost 2 bases and 8 bases, there was a span of 7 bases. The CDR3 runs 12 residues. Per the germline V gene, CDR1 is SGHRS and CDR2 is YFSETQ. The CDR3 nucleotides read TGCGCCAGCAGCTTCTTCGTGGGGGAGCTGTTTTTT. Encoded protein: CASSFFVGELFF.

A few counts support this clone. The chain couples TRBV11-2 to TRBJ2-4; 10 bases agree with TRBD2. Germline V CDR1 and CDR2: SGHAT, FQNNGV. V lost 2 bases and J lost 3; bases outside the gene matches: 4. The CDR3 covers 16 residues. CDR3 sequence (DNA): TGTGCCAGCAGCTTACAGCGGGAGGGCGTCAAAAACATTCAGTACTTC. Protein product: CASSLQREGVKNIQYF.

This clone was seen only a few times. The chain links TRBV7-2 to TRBJ2-7; 11 positions agree with TRBD2. Germline V lookup: CDR1 SGHTA, CDR2 FQGNSA. V shed 5 bases and J 4 bases; nucleotides not matched to a gene: 7. There are 15 residues in the CDR3. This chain's CDR3 is CASSPSSGRSYEQYF. The CDR3 bases are TGTGCCAGCAGCCCCTCTAGCGGGAGGTCGTACGAGCAGTACTTC.

The rearrangement links TRBV27 to TRBJ2-1; 8 nucleotides align to TRBD1. The CDR3 has 15 residues. V dropped 6 bases and J dropped 3; count of bases not matched to a gene: 7. The germline gives CDR1 MNHEY, CDR2 SMNVEV (reference sequence). DNA for the CDR3: TGTGCCAGCAGCCTACAGGGGGTGCTCTACAATGAGCAGTTCTTC. This sequence encodes CASSLQGVLYNEQFF.

This chain uses TRBV27 with TRBJ1-2; D is possibly TRBD1 (5 bases). V lost 0 bases to trimming and J lost 8 bases, with 10 bases between them. CDR3 size: 13 residues. Germline CDR1 and CDR2: MNHEY and SMNVEV (reference sequence). In nucleotides, the CDR3 is TGTGCCAGCAGTTTATCGGGCAGGGCAGGCTACACCTTC. Protein product: CASSLSGRAGYTF.

The table lists this clone with a few counts. V and J are TRBV4-3 and TRBJ2-5; 8 bases fit TRBD2. J gave up 5 bases and V 1 base, and 15 bases lay outside the gene matches. Germline CDR1 reads LGHNA; CDR2 reads YSLEER. The CDR3 is 18 residues long. The CDR3 DNA is TGCGCCAGCAGCCAAGGAGTAACTGGGAGCGGGGGTCGGGAGACCCAGTACTTC. It yields the protein CASSQGVTGSGGRETQYF.

The chain carries TRBV5-1 and TRBJ2-2; D perhaps matches TRBD2 (6 bases). This CDR3 comprises 14 residues. The germline V and J ends were trimmed by 1 base and 6 bases, with 10 bases remaining between them. Germline-derived CDR1 and CDR2 are SGHRS and YFSETQ. The CDR3 region is CASSLSGVSGELFF. In nucleotides, the CDR3 is TGCGCCAGCAGCTTGTCGGGGGTGTCCGGGGAGCTGTTTTTT.

The chain is built from TRBV19 and TRBJ2-2; D possibly corresponds to TRBD2 (5 bases). The V end was cut by 6 bases, the J end by 1 base, with 9 bases between. The CDR3 covers 14 residues. CDR1 LNHDA and CDR2 SQIVND come from the germline V gene (reference sequence). The CDR3: CASRRTRNTGELFF. Here the CDR3 DNA reads TGTGCCAGTAGACGAACTAGGAACACCGGGGAGCTGTTTTTT.

The CDR3 sequence: CASSLERELGYEQYF. As DNA, the CDR3 is TGTGCCAGCAGTTTAGAGCGGGAGCTAGGTTACGAGCAGTACTTC. The J gene is TRBJ2-7, the V gene TRBV27, with 8 bases identical to TRBD2. Losses at the gene ends were 2 bases for V and 4 bases for J; bases not matched to a gene: 7. CDR1 and CDR2 from the germline V gene are MNHEY and SMNVEV (reference sequence). The CDR3 is 15 residues long.

This rearrangement joins TRBV15 to TRBJ2-1; 8 positions match TRBD1. Losses at the gene ends were 7 bases for V and 9 bases for J; bases not matched to a gene: 8. Germline lookup yields CDR1 LNHNV and CDR2 YYDKDF (reference sequence). This CDR3 comprises 13 residues. The CDR3 DNA is TGTGCCACCACCATTGGGACAGGAGCTGAGCAGTTCTTC. This translates into CATTIGTGAEQFF. Variable domain in full (rest from reference TRBV15 and TRBJ2-1): DAMVIQNPRYQVTQFGKPVTLSCSQTLNHNVMYWYQQKSSQAPKLLFHYYDKDFNNEADTPDNFQSRRPNTSFCFLDIRSPGLGDTAMYLCATTIGTGAEQFFGPGTRLTVL.

As concerns this clone: A far bigger clonotype differs at one base, so this is likely a read error. This sample includes further DNA sequences coding for the same CDR3. The chain recombines TRBV10-3 with TRBJ2-1; D possibly corresponds to TRBD2 (5 bases). CDR1 ENHRY and CDR2 SYGVKD come from the germline V gene. The CDR3 is made up of 14 amino acids. The CDR3 DNA reads as TGTGCCATCAGTGAAGGGAGCTCCTATAATGAGCAGTTCTTC. Protein: CAISEGSSYNEQFF.

This clone appeared a single time. A much larger clone lies one base from this, so it may be a read error. The chain links TRBV5-1 to TRBJ2-3; D not resolved. The germline V gene encodes CDR1 SGHRS and CDR2 YFSETQ. V shed 2 bases and J shed 0 bases, with 13 bases lying between them. This CDR3 comprises 16 residues. For the CDR3, the DNA is TGCGCCAGCAGCTTTGTAGGAGCTCGGAGCACAGATACGCAGTATTTT. Translation: CASSFVGARSTDTQYF.

This clone has only one observation. With a far larger clone one base away, a read error is the likely cause. Because the CDR3 is missing its conserved closing phenylalanine or tryptophan, this is likely a read error. The chain is built from TRBV5-1 and TRBJ1-1; 9 positions agree with TRBD1. CDR3 length equals 15 residues. V gave up 1 base and J gave up 2 bases; unmatched junction bases: 3. Germline V lookup: CDR1 SGHRS, CDR2 YFSETQ. This CDR3 is CASSLFTGGNTEAFL. In nucleotides, the CDR3 is TGCGCCAGCAGCTTGTTTACAGGGGGCAACACTGAAGCTTTCCTT.

For this clone: Only one base separates this from a far larger clonotype, so it likely reflects a read error. This specimen includes other DNA sequences encoding the same CDR3. V gene TRBV9 combines with J gene TRBJ1-5; 7 positions agree with TRBD1. CDR3 length equals 14 residues. V gave up 4 bases and J gave up 6 bases; unmatched junction bases: 7. CDR1 and CDR2 (germline): SGDLS, YYNGEE. The CDR3 region is CASSPQGDLQPQHF. In nucleotides, the CDR3 is TGTGCCAGCAGCCCTCAGGGGGACCTTCAGCCCCAGCATTTT.

The chain uses TRBV27 and TRBJ2-5; 16 bases are a match to TRBD2. The length of the CDR3 is 21 residues. The V gene end was trimmed by 5 bases and the J gene end by 4 bases; junction bases not matched to a gene: 19. CDR1 and CDR2 from the germline V gene are MNHEY and SMNVEV (reference sequence). The CDR3 protein is CASSPPIPPGTSGRAPETQYF. CDR3 nucleotide sequence: TGTGCCAGCAGTCCCCCGATCCCGCCCGGGACTAGCGGGAGGGCCCCAGAGACCCAGTACTTC.

The chain couples TRBV6-1 to TRBJ1-2, with D unresolved. The V gene lost 4 bases and the J gene lost 4 bases, with 7 bases spanning the gap. This CDR3 is built from 12 residues. Germline assignment: CDR1 MNHNS and CDR2 SASEGT. DNA of the CDR3: TGTGCCAGCAGTGCGGCCAGCTATGGCTACACCTTC. Its protein is CASSAASYGYTF.

This clone was detected a few times. The chain carries TRBV5-1 and TRBJ2-2; D tentatively fits TRBD1 or TRBD2 (5 bases each). The CDR3 loop spans 16 amino acids. Germline V gene sequence: CDR1 SGHRS, CDR2 YFSETQ. V lost 2 bases and J 0 bases, leaving 11 bases between the germline ends. The CDR3 bases are TGCGCCAGCAGCTTATGGCAGGGAGCGAACACCGGGGAGCTGTTTTTT. This sequence encodes CASSLWQGANTGELFF.

The chain employs TRBV4-1 and TRBJ1-1, with no clear D. V was cut by 4 bases and J by 4 bases, with 13 bases left in between. The CDR3 extends over 14 amino acids. Germline V CDR1 and CDR2: MGHRA, YSYEKL. CDR3 coding DNA: TGCGCCAGCAGCCGCGGGATTTTGGGCACTGAAGCTTTCTTT. Translated: CASSRGILGTEAFF.

This chain links TRBV9 with TRBJ2-1; D call uncertain. Looked up from germline, CDR1 is SGDLS and CDR2 is YYNGEE. V lost 0 bases, J lost 0 bases, and 10 bases lay in between. This CDR3 contains 16 residues. The CDR3 sequence is CASSVDGGDSYNEQFF. The CDR3 DNA reads as TGTGCCAGCAGCGTAGATGGCGGCGACTCCTACAATGAGCAGTTCTTC.

The rearrangement uses TRBV9 and TRBJ1-2; D gene uncertain. Germline CDR1 and CDR2: SGDLS and YYNGEE. The length of the CDR3 is 12 residues. V gave up 4 bases and J gave up 7 bases, with 11 bases separating them. The CDR3 DNA reads TGTGCCAGCAGCTTCCCAGGTGCTGGCTACACCTTC. Its protein is CASSFPGAGYTF. Full variable domain (outside the CDR3, taken from reference TRBV9 and TRBJ1-2): DSGVTQTPKHLITATGQRVTLRCSPRSGDLSVYWYQQSLDQGLQFLIQYYNGEERAKGNILERFSAQQFPDLHSELNLSSLELGDSALYFCASSFPGAGYTFGSGTRLTVV.

Turning to this clone: A far larger clone is one nucleotide away, so this likely arose from a read error. This chain uses TRBV5-6 with TRBJ1-1, with TRBD1 matching 7 bases. The CDR3 has 15 amino acids. J was trimmed by 2 bases and V by 4 bases; bases with no gene match: 8. CDR1 SGHDT and CDR2 YYEEEE come from the germline V gene. The CDR3 nucleotides read TGTGCCAGCAGCGCCGCGACAGGGAGCAACACTGAAGCTTTCTTT. Translating gives CASSAATGSNTEAFF.